Listed here is a single TCR beta chain. Its antigen is unknown. The V and J ends lost 3 bases and 6 bases respectively, with 17 bases between them. The germline CDR1 and CDR2 sequences are LNHNV and YYDKDF (reference sequence). The CDR3 covers 16 residues. The table came from immunoSEQ multiplex PCR; TCRdb's copy has only in-frame clones and leaves some out. The sample carries some 190,000 clones, around 94% recorded once. This record comes from a study of T cell responses to AZD1222 COVID-19 vaccine. General study results and limits: In all cases, repertoires were sampled only after the peak T cell response. Spike-spanning, vaccine-associated CD4 TCRs were dominant at 160-218 and 743-854. White British ancestry dominated among donors, who included more females, and clonal diversity was possibly underestimated.

The sample was peripheral blood, taken 28 days after the second dose of the MenACWY control vaccine. This receptor was identified in an adult who received the MenACWY meningococcal vaccine as a control. The chain recombines TRBV15 with TRBJ1-4, with D possibly matching TRBD1 (5 bases). The CDR3 DNA sequence: TGTGCCACCAGCAGCCGCCTGACAGATCCCTATGAAAAACTGTTTTTT. It translates to CATSSRLTDPYEKLFF.